The clone carrying this T cell receptor (beta chain) was detected many times. This record comes from a study of control samples from healthy donors and cancer patients. With 5 bases removed from V and 4 bases from J, the gap between germline ends came to 18 bases. CDR3 length: 15 amino acids. Germline CDR1 reads MNHEY; CDR2 reads SVGEGT. Sequenced by immunoSEQ multiplex PCR; TCRdb stores in-frame clones only, minus some. The repertoire holds 70,000 or so clones, approximately 88% seen once, with over 12% in the top ten. The V gene is TRBV6-2 or TRBV6-3, the J gene TRBJ2-7; tentative D call: TRBD1 (6 bases). Sequencing input: blood. The source is a man aged 50 or older in good health. The CDR3: CASSLPDSPSYEQYF. The CDR3 DNA reads as TGTGCCAGCAGTCTCCCGGACAGTCCGTCGTACGAGCAGTACTTC.